This TCR beta chain originates from a study of control samples from healthy donors and cancer patients. Germline V gene lookup returns CDR1 MNHNS and CDR2 SASEGT. The CDR3 spans 13 residues. The germline V and J ends were trimmed by 3 bases and 4 bases, with 9 bases remaining between them. This table comes from immunoSEQ multiplex PCR, and its TCRdb copy is limited to in-frame clones, with some not included. This table holds fewer than 250,000 clones, about 89% found once. This chain connects TRBV6-1 to TRBJ2-5; D is unclear. This TCR came from a young man in good health. Sequencing input: blood. CDR3 bases: TGTGCCAGCAGTGAGCACAGATTAGAGACCCAGTACTTC. Encoded protein: CASSEHRLETQYF.